The present T cell receptor beta chain was sequenced within a study of blood T cell repertoires in COVID-19. Study summary: Both acute and convalescent COVID-19 samples were obtained from the United States, Italy and Spain. Sample material is recorded as cDNA or gDNA derived from T cells, B-cell-depleted T cells, or PBMCs.

Original handling: How many nucleated cells were present was estimated from reference gene primer amplification. Repertoires were generated with immunoSEQ multiplex PCR, while TCRdb's copy carries only in-frame clones and drops some. The V and J calls and clone size were taken over from that table, and D and trimming were inferred from the DNA. The data show just over 650,000 clones, about 87% seen once. CDR1 is ENHRY and CDR2 is SYGVKD in the germline V gene. With 2 bases clipped from V and 5 bases from J, the junction kept 10 bases outside the gene matches. The CDR3 is made up of 16 amino acids. The TCR comes from a young woman with acute or convalescent COVID-19. This chain joins TRBV10-3 and TRBJ2-7, with TRBD1 matching over 9 bases. The sequencing input was peripheral blood. The CDR3 sequence is CAISEPRDRVKDEQYF. The CDR3 nucleotides read TGTGCCATCAGTGAGCCCCGGGACAGGGTGAAAGACGAGCAGTACTTC.